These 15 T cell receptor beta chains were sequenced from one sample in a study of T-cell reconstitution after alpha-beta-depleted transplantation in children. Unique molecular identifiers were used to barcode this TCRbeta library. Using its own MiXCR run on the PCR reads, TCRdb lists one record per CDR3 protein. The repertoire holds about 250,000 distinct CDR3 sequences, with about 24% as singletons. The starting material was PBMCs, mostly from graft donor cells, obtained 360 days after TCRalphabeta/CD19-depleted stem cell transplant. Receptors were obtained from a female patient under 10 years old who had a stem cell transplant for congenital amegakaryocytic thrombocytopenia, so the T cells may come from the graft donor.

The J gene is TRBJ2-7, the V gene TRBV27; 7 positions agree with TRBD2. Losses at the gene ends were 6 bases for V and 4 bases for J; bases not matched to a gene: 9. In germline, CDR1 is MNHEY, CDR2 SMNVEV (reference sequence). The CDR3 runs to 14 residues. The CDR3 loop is CASRWAGASYEQYF. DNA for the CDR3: TGTGCCAGCAGGTGGGCGGGAGCGTCGTACGAGCAGTACTTC.

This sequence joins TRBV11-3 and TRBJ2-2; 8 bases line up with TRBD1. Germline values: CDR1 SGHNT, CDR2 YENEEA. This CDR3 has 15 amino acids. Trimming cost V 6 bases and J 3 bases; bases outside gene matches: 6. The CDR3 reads CASSSRTGHTGELFF. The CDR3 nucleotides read TGTGCCAGCAGTTCCCGGACAGGGCACACCGGGGAGCTGTTTTTT.

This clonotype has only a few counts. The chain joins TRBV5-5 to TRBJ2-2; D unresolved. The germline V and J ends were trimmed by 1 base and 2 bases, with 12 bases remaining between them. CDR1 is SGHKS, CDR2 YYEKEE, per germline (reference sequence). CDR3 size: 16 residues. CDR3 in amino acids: CASSLRFRVNTGELFF. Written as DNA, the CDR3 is TGTGCCAGCAGCTTGCGGTTTAGGGTCAACACCGGGGAGCTGTTTTTT.

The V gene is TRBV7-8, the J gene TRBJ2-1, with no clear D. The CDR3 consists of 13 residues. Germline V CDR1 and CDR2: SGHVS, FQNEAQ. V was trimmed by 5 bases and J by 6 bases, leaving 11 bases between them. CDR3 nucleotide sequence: TGTGCCAGCAGCCTAACCTTAGGCAATGAGCAGTTCTTC. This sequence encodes CASSLTLGNEQFF.

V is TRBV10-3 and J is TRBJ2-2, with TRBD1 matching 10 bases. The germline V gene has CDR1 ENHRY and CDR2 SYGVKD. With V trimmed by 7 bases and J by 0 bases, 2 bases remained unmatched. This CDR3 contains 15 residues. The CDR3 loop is CAITGQGANTGELFF. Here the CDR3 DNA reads TGTGCCATCACCGGACAGGGGGCGAACACCGGGGAGCTGTTTTTT.

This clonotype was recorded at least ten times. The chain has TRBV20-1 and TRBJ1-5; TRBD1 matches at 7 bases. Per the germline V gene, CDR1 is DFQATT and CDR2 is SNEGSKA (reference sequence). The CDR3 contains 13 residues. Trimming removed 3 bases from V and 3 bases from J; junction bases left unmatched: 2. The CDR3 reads CSARGQNNQPQHF. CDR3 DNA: TGCAGTGCTAGGGGACAGAACAATCAGCCCCAGCATTTT.

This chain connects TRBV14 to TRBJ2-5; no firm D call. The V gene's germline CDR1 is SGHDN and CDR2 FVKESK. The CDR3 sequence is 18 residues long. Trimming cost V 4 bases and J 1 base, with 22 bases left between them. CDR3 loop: CASSLTDTVIYSQETQYF. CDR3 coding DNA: TGTGCCAGCAGCCTCACTGACACCGTTATCTATAGCCAAGAGACCCAGTACTTC.

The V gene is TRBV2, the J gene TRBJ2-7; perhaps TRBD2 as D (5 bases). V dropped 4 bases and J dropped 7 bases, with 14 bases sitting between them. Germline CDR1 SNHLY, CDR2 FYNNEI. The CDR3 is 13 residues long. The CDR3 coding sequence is TGTGCCAGCAGTGGTTTACTGGGCGGGGAGCAGTACTTC. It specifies CASSGLLGGEQYF.

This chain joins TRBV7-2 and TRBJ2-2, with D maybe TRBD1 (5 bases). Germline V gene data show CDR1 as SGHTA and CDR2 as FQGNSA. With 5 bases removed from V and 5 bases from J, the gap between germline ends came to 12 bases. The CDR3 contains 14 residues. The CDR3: CASSTPKGTGELFF. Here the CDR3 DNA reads TGTGCCAGCAGCACCCCGAAGGGGACCGGGGAGCTGTTTTTT.

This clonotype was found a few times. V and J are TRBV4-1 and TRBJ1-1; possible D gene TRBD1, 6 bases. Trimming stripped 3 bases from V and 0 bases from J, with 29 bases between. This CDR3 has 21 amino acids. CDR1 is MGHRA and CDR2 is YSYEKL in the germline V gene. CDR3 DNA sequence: TGCGCCAGCAGCCACAACCCCCGGGACACAGGATATTCTTACATGAACACTGAAGCTTTCTTT. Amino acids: CASSHNPRDTGYSYMNTEAFF.

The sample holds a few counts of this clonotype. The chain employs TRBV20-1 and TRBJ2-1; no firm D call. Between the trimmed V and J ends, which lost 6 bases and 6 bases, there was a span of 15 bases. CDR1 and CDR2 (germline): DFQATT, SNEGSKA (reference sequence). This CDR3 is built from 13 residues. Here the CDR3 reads CSAPVAASNEQFF. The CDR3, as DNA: TGCAGTGCCCCAGTAGCTGCTAGCAATGAGCAGTTCTTC.

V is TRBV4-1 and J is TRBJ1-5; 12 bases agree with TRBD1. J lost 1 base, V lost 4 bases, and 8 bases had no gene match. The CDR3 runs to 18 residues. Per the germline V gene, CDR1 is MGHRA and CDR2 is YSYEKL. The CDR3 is CASSPGTGGGPSNQPQHF. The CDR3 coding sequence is TGCGCCAGCAGCCCAGGGACAGGGGGCGGCCCCAGCAATCAGCCCCAGCATTTT.

CDR3 amino acids: CASSARTEAFF. Here the CDR3 DNA reads TGTGCCAGCAGTGCCAGAACTGAAGCTTTCTTT. The rearrangement links TRBV25-1 to TRBJ1-1; the D is unclear. The CDR3 is 11 amino acids. In germline, CDR1 is MGHDK, CDR2 SYGVNS. V lost 4 bases and J 5 bases, leaving 5 bases between the germline ends.

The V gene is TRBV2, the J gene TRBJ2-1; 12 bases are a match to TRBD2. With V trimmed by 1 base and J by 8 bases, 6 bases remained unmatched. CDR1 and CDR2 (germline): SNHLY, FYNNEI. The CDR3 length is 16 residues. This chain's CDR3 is CASSEDNLAGGDEQFF. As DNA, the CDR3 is TGTGCCAGCAGTGAAGATAACCTAGCGGGAGGGGATGAGCAGTTCTTC. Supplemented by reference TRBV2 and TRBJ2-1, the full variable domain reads EPEVTQTPSHQVTQMGQEVILRCVPISNHLYFYWYRQILGQKVEFLVSFYNNEISEKSEIFDDQFSVERPDGSNFTLKIRSTKLEDSAMYFCASSEDNLAGGDEQFFGPGTRLTVL.

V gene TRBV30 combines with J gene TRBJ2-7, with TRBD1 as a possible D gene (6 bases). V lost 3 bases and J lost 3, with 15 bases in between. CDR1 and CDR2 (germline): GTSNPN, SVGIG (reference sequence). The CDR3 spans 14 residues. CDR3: CAWRARDTYYEQYF. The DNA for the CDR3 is TGTGCCTGGAGAGCAAGGGACACCTACTACGAGCAGTACTTC.